The source of this T cell receptor (beta chain) is a study of tumor and adjacent non-tumor tissue in lung cancer. Study-level background: Patients comprised some eleven adenocarcinoma, a couple of squamous cell carcinoma and 1 small cell lung cancer. Around 4.4 million productive TCRbeta reads were obtained per sample on average. General study points: Tumor repertoires had a smaller top 100 clone share than normal lung.

A modified ARM-PCR protocol with three rounds of nested PCR amplified TCRbeta. TCRdb passed the multiplex PCR reads through MiXCR, listing each CDR3 protein once. The table records some 100,000 distinct CDR3 sequences, approximately 60% of them present only once. Details on this clonotype: Its cognate antigen is unknown.

CDR3 size: 16 residues. Trimming cost V 1 base and J 6 bases, with 19 bases left between them. CDR1 is SGHAT and CDR2 is FQNNGV in the germline V gene. No cell sorting was done before RNA was extracted from the tissue. The normal lung tissue was taken more than 3 cm from the tumor edge. This chain joins TRBV11-2 and TRBJ2-7; D not certain. The sequence was collected from a young man with non-small cell lung cancer. The source material was distant non-tumor lung tissue. The CDR3 reads CASSLARGVRDGEQYF. Here the CDR3 DNA reads TGTGCCAGCAGCTTAGCCCGTGGCGTAAGGGATGGCGAGCAGTACTTC.